This T cell receptor (beta chain) was sequenced in a study of OX40 agonist ivuxolimab in advanced cancers. On the study more broadly: Six ivuxolimab dose levels, 0.01 to 10 mg/kg, were given intravenously every 2 weeks.

Sequencing used immunoSEQ multiplex PCR; TCRdb keeps in-frame clones, though not all of them. The sample yields 70,000 or so clones, 70% to 85% seen once. This CDR3 comprises 17 residues. From germline, CDR1 is SGHRS and CDR2 YFSETQ. V lost 4 bases, J lost 7 bases, and 23 bases lay in between. Material: CD4+ or CD8+ T cells sorted from blood, obtained in a trial of the OX40 agonist ivuxolimab. The chain has TRBV5-1 and TRBJ2-2, with D possibly TRBD2 on 5 matching bases. The TCR sequence derives from an adult with an advanced solid tumor such as melanoma, head and neck, liver or kidney cancer. This CDR3 is CASSPEDGRHVRGELFF. For the CDR3, the DNA is TGCGCCAGCAGCCCGGAGGATGGCAGGCACGTCCGCGGGGAGCTGTTTTTT.